The following is a T cell receptor (beta chain) sequence with its context. Its antigen is not identified. Samples came from axillary lymph nodes draining the breast cancer. The data derive from a study of breast tumors, draining lymph nodes, adjacent tissues. CDR1 and CDR2 from the germline V gene are LNHDA and SQIVND (reference sequence). The CDR3 is made up of 19 amino acids. V trimming: 1 base; J trimming: 10 bases; junction bases outside the gene matches: 17. TCRdb reprocessed the multiplex PCR reads via MiXCR and lists one record per CDR3 protein. The sample includes approximately 130,000 distinct CDR3 sequences, 21% seen only once; the top ten take 2% to 2.5%. Points from the study as a whole: Compared with lymph nodes, tumors were less diverse; compared with nontumor tissue, more.

The sequenced material came from axillary lymph node tissue. The TCR sequence derives from a female donor with breast cancer. Some clones in this sample may be carry-over from other donors' samples. The chain has TRBV19 and TRBJ2-1; 12 positions agree with TRBD2. The CDR3, as DNA: TGTGCCAGTAGTATAGCCATTTCTAGCGGGAGGGCCGGACGCGCCGAGCAGTTCTTC. Amino acid sequence: CASSIAISSGRAGRAEQFF.